Below, 23 T cell receptor beta chains from the same sample are listed, as sequenced in a study of shared clonotypes between healthy human individuals (dated by TCRdb to 2020 to 2021). The library was obtained by the immunoSEQ multiplex PCR assay. This immuneACCESS table, as held by TCRdb, lists in-frame sequences with V and J called but not all clones. Of the missing ones, under half trace to an unresolved V gene in checked studies; the others have no known cause. This sample has about 2.4 million clones in its table, and 93% of those were observed once. The ten largest clones represent 0.36% of the sample. The material sequenced was naive CD4+ T cells from PBMCs. Reading the label with the study, this specimen's cell subset or site is: CD45RA+ positively selected. The receptors originated from a man aged 18 to 30 in good health. Some clones in this sample may be carry-over from other donors' samples.

The V call is TRBV19, the J call TRBJ1-5, with 8 positions matching TRBD1. CDR3 length equals 14 residues. Trimming removed 4 bases from V and 5 bases from J; junction bases left unmatched: 4. The germline gives CDR1 LNHDA, CDR2 SQIVND (reference sequence). The CDR3 bases are TGTGCCAGTAGTAGGTACAGGGGGTATCAGCCCCAGCATTTT. Its protein product is CASSRYRGYQPQHF.

The V call is TRBV5-1, the J call TRBJ1-3, with a possible D match to TRBD1 (5 bases). The ends were cut back, 4 bases at V and 4 bases at J, with 9 bases in the middle. This CDR3 comprises 13 residues. Germline CDR1 and CDR2: SGHRS and YFSETQ. The CDR3 region is CASSPGLGNTIYF. CDR3 bases: TGCGCCAGCAGCCCGGGACTCGGAAACACCATATATTTT.

The chain employs TRBV7-9 and TRBJ2-2; 12 positions agree with TRBD2. The V gene's germline CDR1 is SEHNR and CDR2 FQNEAQ (reference sequence). This CDR3 region has 17 residues. Trimming at V came to 3 bases and at J to 5 bases, leaving 7 bases not matched to a gene. The CDR3 DNA sequence: TGTGCCAGCAGCTTTTCTAGCGGGAGGGCCGGTACCGGGGAGCTGTTTTTT. It encodes CASSFSSGRAGTGELFF.

This clone has only one observation. This specimen includes other DNA sequences encoding the same CDR3. The V gene is TRBV12-5, the J gene TRBJ2-2; no definite D call. With 1 base removed from V and 6 bases from J, the gap between germline ends came to 3 bases. There are 12 residues in the CDR3. The germline V gene encodes CDR1 LGHNT and CDR2 FRNRAP. The CDR3: CASGLGPGELFF. The CDR3 region has the DNA TGTGCTAGTGGTTTGGGTCCCGGGGAGCTGTTTTTT.

The gene calls are TRBV28 and TRBJ2-7; tentative D call: TRBD1 (7 bases). The V and J ends lost 3 bases and 9 bases respectively, with 12 bases between them. Germline V gene sequence: CDR1 MDHEN, CDR2 SYDVKM. This CDR3 has 12 amino acids. CDR3 sequence reads: CASSFGQGGQYF. DNA for the CDR3: TGTGCCAGCAGTTTTGGCCAGGGGGGGCAGTACTTC.

The chain combines TRBV18 with TRBJ2-5; perhaps TRBD1 as D (6 bases). The J call may be faulty, since TRBJ2-7 better matches the DNA end. This CDR3 spans 13 amino acids. The germline CDR1 and CDR2 sequences are KGHSH and LQKENI. The CDR3 loop reads CASSPTGPYEQYF. Here the CDR3 DNA reads TGTGCCAGCTCACCGACAGGACCCTACGAGCAGTACTTC.

The chain joins TRBV6-1 to TRBJ2-5; D unclear. The CDR3 totals 13 residues. Germline CDR1 MNHNS, CDR2 SASEGT. V was cut by 4 bases and J by 1 base, with 7 bases left in between. The DNA of the CDR3 is TGTGCCAGCAGTGGCCCGGTCCAAGAGACCCAGTACTTC. It translates to CASSGPVQETQYF.

This chain joins TRBV7-2 and TRBJ2-7; TRBD2 agrees at 7 bases. The CDR3 totals 15 residues. Trimming took 2 bases from V and 2 from J; bases not matched to a gene: 6. Per germline, CDR1 SGHTA and CDR2 FQGNSA. CDR3: CASSLSGEAAYEQYF. DNA of the CDR3: TGTGCCAGCAGCTTAAGCGGGGAGGCGGCCTACGAGCAGTACTTC.

This clone showed up just a few times. V usage is TRBV4-2 and J usage is TRBJ2-2; D not resolved. The CDR3 consists of 14 residues. Germline V lookup: CDR1 LGHNA, CDR2 YNFKEQ. Trimming shortened V by 2 bases and J by 4 bases, and 8 bases separated the two germline ends. The chain's CDR3 is CASSQRSRTGELFF. The CDR3 DNA sequence: TGTGCCAGCAGCCAACGAAGCCGCACCGGGGAGCTGTTTTTT.

The chain carries TRBV2 and TRBJ1-3; D is unclear. The V and J ends lost 0 bases and 2 bases respectively, with 8 bases between them. Germline V CDR1 and CDR2: SNHLY, FYNNEI. The CDR3 is made up of 15 amino acids. The CDR3 nucleotides read TGTGCCAGCAGTGAAGCGTACGGGGCTGGAAACACCATATATTTT. It yields the protein CASSEAYGAGNTIYF.

This clone was seen a single time. The CDR3 sequence: CAWSEVRGWADTQYF. For the CDR3, the DNA is TGTGCCTGGAGTGAAGTCAGGGGGTGGGCAGATACGCAGTATTTT. The chain couples TRBV30 to TRBJ2-3, with 7 nucleotides matching TRBD1. Trimming removed 1 base from V and 4 bases from J; junction bases left unmatched: 8. The CDR3 consists of 15 residues. Germline-derived CDR1 and CDR2 are GTSNPN and SVGIG (reference sequence).

The rearrangement links TRBV6-5 to TRBJ1-1; TRBD1 might be the D (5 bases). Germline V gene sequence: CDR1 MNHEY, CDR2 SVGAGI. The length of the CDR3 is 14 residues. V was shortened by 6 bases and J by 0 bases, with 11 bases between the two germline ends. The CDR3 here is CASRLRRVNTEAFF. The CDR3 DNA is TGTGCCAGCAGACTTCGCAGGGTGAACACTGAAGCTTTCTTT.

In this sample, this clone turned up once. The gene calls are TRBV7-8 and TRBJ2-5; 14 bases are a match to TRBD2. The junction had 10 bases not matched to a gene; V was cut back by 7 bases and J by 0 bases. The CDR3 is 18 residues long. Germline V gives CDR1 SGHVS, CDR2 FQNEAQ. The CDR3 loop reads CASTKSRLAGGYQETQYF. For the CDR3, the DNA is TGTGCCAGCACAAAGAGCAGACTAGCGGGAGGGTACCAAGAGACCCAGTACTTC.

V is TRBV7-2 and J is TRBJ2-2; D gene ambiguous. This CDR3 spans 15 amino acids. The germline CDR1 and CDR2 sequences are SGHTA and FQGNSA. V was pared by 5 bases and J by 5 bases, with 15 bases between. CDR3 sequence reads: CASSPQMFETGELFF. CDR3 bases: TGTGCCAGCAGCCCCCAAATGTTTGAGACCGGGGAGCTGTTTTTT. The whole variable domain, filled in from reference TRBV7-2 and TRBJ2-2, reads GAGVSQSPSNKVTEKGKDVELRCDPISGHTALYWYRQSLGQGLEFLIYFQGNSAPDKSGLPSDRFSAERTGGSVSTLTIQRTQQEDSAVYLCASSPQMFETGELFFGEGSRLTVL.

This CDR3 reads CASREYLVGGYEQYF. The CDR3 DNA sequence: TGTGCCAGCCGGGAGTATTTGGTGGGAGGCTACGAGCAGTACTTC. The chain carries TRBV6-1 and TRBJ2-7; D is perhaps TRBD2 (6 bases). The CDR3 runs 15 residues. The germline gives CDR1 MNHNS, CDR2 SASEGT. Trimming stripped 8 bases from V and 3 bases from J, with 20 bases between.

The rearrangement links TRBV15 to TRBJ2-7, with 8 bases identical to TRBD2. The J segment lost 0 bases and the V segment lost 7 bases, leaving 11 bases of the junction unmatched. The CDR3 contains 16 residues. Germline CDR1 LNHNV, CDR2 YYDKDF (reference sequence). CDR3 in amino acids: CATTKLGAGGSYEQYF. As DNA, the CDR3 is TGTGCCACCACCAAACTCGGGGCGGGAGGCTCCTACGAGCAGTACTTC.

The chain links TRBV1 to TRBJ1-5. TRBV1 is given as a pseudogene. CDR3 size: 15 residues. CDR3 sequence reads: CTSSQRAPRNQPQHF. The CDR3 DNA is TGCACCAGCAGCCAACGAGCCCCTCGCAATCAGCCCCAGCATTTT.

The rearrangement joins TRBV5-8 to TRBJ1-2; D remains ambiguous. Germline lookup yields CDR1 SGHTS and CDR2 YDEGEE. The V and J ends lost 1 base and 8 bases respectively, with 15 bases between them. The CDR3 is 14 residues long. Here the CDR3 reads CASSLIWESSGYTF. The CDR3 DNA is TGTGCCAGCAGCTTGATCTGGGAATCTAGCGGCTACACCTTC.

The chain employs TRBV5-1 and TRBJ2-7, with D maybe TRBD2 (5 bases). V lost 1 base, J lost 1 base, and 9 bases lay in between. Germline V gene sequence: CDR1 SGHRS, CDR2 YFSETQ. The CDR3 totals 14 residues. The CDR3 protein is CASSLRSGSYEQYF. Written as DNA, the CDR3 is TGCGCCAGCAGCTTGAGGAGCGGATCCTACGAGCAGTACTTC.

The rearrangement uses TRBV5-4 and TRBJ2-7; 7 bases agree with TRBD1. The CDR3 spans 16 residues. Germline lookup yields CDR1 SGHNT and CDR2 YYREEE (reference sequence). Unmatched junction bases numbered 8, after V lost 2 bases and J lost 0 bases. The CDR3 loop reads CASSFGIGDSSYEQYF. The CDR3, as DNA: TGTGCCAGCAGCTTCGGGATCGGGGACAGCTCCTACGAGCAGTACTTC.

In DNA form, the CDR3 reads TGTGCCAGCACGAATCCGTCCGTAGGCACCGGGGAGCTGTTTTTT. It codes for CASTNPSVGTGELFF. V and J are TRBV7-8 and TRBJ2-2; D not certain. V dropped 7 bases and J dropped 4 bases, with 16 bases sitting between them. Germline V gene sequence: CDR1 SGHVS, CDR2 FQNEAQ. The CDR3 is 15 amino acids.

The chain has TRBV5-1 and TRBJ1-1; D is ambiguous. Trimming pared 0 bases from V and 4 bases from J, leaving 13 bases between. Germline V lookup: CDR1 SGHRS, CDR2 YFSETQ. The CDR3 is made up of 15 amino acids. The CDR3 reads CASSLGSAAGTEAFF. The CDR3 coding sequence is TGCGCCAGCAGCTTGGGATCGGCGGCGGGCACTGAAGCTTTCTTT.

This chain connects TRBV4-2 to TRBJ1-2, with D unclear. Per germline, CDR1 LGHNA and CDR2 YNFKEQ. Trimming stripped 4 bases from V and 0 bases from J, with 21 bases between. The CDR3 runs to 18 residues. CDR3 sequence reads: CASSPLSEAPSTNYGYTF. The CDR3 DNA is TGTGCCAGCAGCCCACTTTCCGAGGCCCCAAGTACTAACTATGGCTACACCTTC.